This passage covers 2 T cell receptor beta chains from one sample sequenced in a study of blood T cell repertoires in COVID-19. Using immunoSEQ multiplex PCR, the repertoire was profiled, and TCRdb retains in-frame clones only, with some absent. The table has about 76,000 clones, approximately 86% seen once. Sequenced sample: peripheral blood. The receptors originated from a human donor in a cohort sampled during active COVID-19.

The rearrangement links TRBV11-3 to TRBJ2-1; 9 nucleotides line up with TRBD1. This CDR3 is 15 amino acids long. Losses at the gene ends were 4 bases for V and 6 bases for J; bases not matched to a gene: 7. The germline gives CDR1 SGHNT, CDR2 YENEEA. CDR3 coding DNA: TGTGCCAGCAGCTCCGGGACAGGGTGGGGCAATGAGCAGTTCTTC. This encodes CASSSGTGWGNEQFF.

CDR3 DNA sequence: TGTGCCAGCAGTTTACCGACAGGGGCTTCAAACACCATATATTTT. It translates to CASSLPTGASNTIYF. The chain is built from TRBV28 and TRBJ1-3; 8 bases match TRBD1. CDR1 is MDHEN and CDR2 is SYDVKM in the germline V gene. CDR3 size: 15 residues. Trimming cost V 2 bases and J 6 bases; bases outside gene matches: 6.